This T cell receptor beta chain was obtained from a study of blood T cell repertoires in COVID-19. Across the whole study: Some COVID-19 samples were acute and others convalescent; all came from the United States, Italy and Spain.

Original analysis: From reference gene primer amplification, estimates of nucleated cell counts were derived. Only in-frame clones appear in the TCRdb table, and some are missing; sequencing was by immunoSEQ multiplex PCR. V and J calls and clone size are as listed in that table; D and trimming were resolved from the DNA. The profile shows about 480,000 clones, 89% of them singletons. Followed over time, Seattle patients had been enrolled while infection was active. The CDR3 loop spans 13 amino acids. Germline V gives CDR1 GTSNPN, CDR2 SVGIG (reference sequence). Trimming left V 2 bases short and J 4 bases short, with 9 bases between.

The specimen was peripheral blood. The clonotype originates from a man aged 18 to 30 with COVID-19, enrolled during active disease. The chain is built from TRBV30 and TRBJ1-3; D is ambiguous. The CDR3 here is CAWSLPQGNTIYF. The CDR3 DNA sequence: TGTGCCTGGAGTCTCCCTCAGGGAAACACCATATATTTT.